The 29 T cell receptor beta chains in this list originate from one sample, sequenced in a study of CD8+ T cells in alopecia areata. Extracted RNA was reverse transcribed, and the resulting cDNA served as sequencing template. Method: immunoSEQ multiplex PCR; TCRdb's copy keeps in-frame clones and lacks some. The sample includes roughly 130,000 clones, 58% seen only once; the top ten take 4.5%. The source material was CD4+ T cells sorted from blood, sampled at week 0. All receptors come from a human donor with alopecia areata.

CDR3 amino acids: CASSQDQAYEQYF. CDR3 in DNA: TGTGCCAGCAGCCAAGATCAAGCCTACGAGCAGTACTTC. V and J are TRBV4-2 and TRBJ2-7; D is unresolved. Germline values: CDR1 LGHNA, CDR2 YNFKEQ. This CDR3 region has 13 residues. The V gene lost 0 bases and the J gene lost 2 bases, with 5 bases spanning the gap.

This clone was observed a handful of times. The chain recombines TRBV5-6 with TRBJ2-7; D remains ambiguous. The V end was cut by 2 bases, the J end by 5 bases, with 8 bases between. The CDR3 is 12 amino acids. Germline V gene sequence: CDR1 SGHDT, CDR2 YYEEEE. CDR3 residues: CASSFQEDEQYF. The CDR3 DNA follows: TGTGCCAGCAGCTTCCAGGAAGACGAGCAGTACTTC.

The chain joins TRBV20-1 to TRBJ1-1; weak D call: TRBD1 (6 bases). The germline V and J ends were trimmed by 0 bases and 8 bases, with 7 bases remaining between them. The germline V gene encodes CDR1 DFQATT and CDR2 SNEGSKA (reference sequence). There are 11 residues in the CDR3. The CDR3 DNA follows: TGCAGTGCTAGAGACCAGGGGGAAGCTTTCTTT. Amino acid sequence: CSARDQGEAFF.

The V call is TRBV5-6, the J call TRBJ2-5, with 9 bases that match TRBD1. The CDR3 runs 14 residues. CDR1 is SGHDT and CDR2 is YYEEEE in the germline V gene. V was pared by 7 bases and J by 1 base, with 5 bases of the junction left unmatched. The CDR3 loop is CASLAQGAQETQYF. CDR3 sequence (DNA): TGTGCCAGCCTCGCACAGGGGGCCCAAGAGACCCAGTACTTC.

In this sample, this clone turned up a few times. The CDR3 DNA reads as TGTGCCATCAGTGAGCGGGGGCAGGGGGCGACTAACTATGGCTACACCTTC. This codes for CAISERGQGATNYGYTF. The V call is TRBV10-3, the J call TRBJ1-2, with TRBD1 matching 8 bases. The CDR3 is 17 amino acids. Germline V CDR1 and CDR2: ENHRY, SYGVKD. The ends lost 2 bases at V and 0 bases at J; junction bases unmatched: 8.

V is TRBV10-3 and J is TRBJ1-1; the match to TRBD1 covers 10 bases. This CDR3 has 14 residues. From germline, CDR1 is ENHRY and CDR2 SYGVKD. V was clipped by 2 bases and J by 4 bases; unmatched bases: 1. The CDR3 DNA sequence: TGTGCCATCAGTGAGGGGGACAGGGGCACTGAAGCTTTCTTT. Translating gives CAISEGDRGTEAFF.

The chain is built from TRBV25-1 and TRBJ2-3; D not resolved. From germline, CDR1 is MGHDK and CDR2 SYGVNS. V shed 3 bases and J shed 1 base, with 11 bases lying between them. The CDR3 has 15 residues. CDR3 region: CASSDLMGGTDTQYF. The CDR3 DNA is TGTGCCAGCAGTGACCTGATGGGCGGCACAGATACGCAGTATTTT.

The table lists this clone with a few counts. The V gene is TRBV7-2, the J gene TRBJ2-5; weak D call: TRBD2 (5 bases). This CDR3 is built from 12 residues. Between the trimmed V and J ends, which lost 5 bases and 7 bases, there was a span of 11 bases. CDR1 SGHTA and CDR2 FQGNSA come from the germline V gene. The CDR3 DNA follows: TGTGCCAGCAGCCATAGCGACGGGACCCAGTACTTC. This gives the protein CASSHSDGTQYF. The complete variable domain, with remaining parts taken from reference TRBV7-2 and TRBJ2-5, reads GAGVSQSPSNKVTEKGKDVELRCDPISGHTALYWYRQSLGQGLEFLIYFQGNSAPDKSGLPSDRFSAERTGGSVSTLTIQRTQQEDSAVYLCASSHSDGTQYFGPGTRLLVL.

This clone has a handful of counts. The rearrangement links TRBV29-1 to TRBJ2-2; a weak D match, TRBD2 (5 bases). CDR3 size: 14 residues. Between the trimmed V and J ends, which lost 6 bases and 1 base, there was a span of 12 bases. Germline CDR1 and CDR2: SQVTM and ANQGSEA. For the CDR3, the DNA is TGCAGCGTCCACTCGGGATGGAACACCGGGGAGCTGTTTTTT. This translates into CSVHSGWNTGELFF.

The gene calls are TRBV6-1 and TRBJ1-2; 7 bases fit TRBD1. J lost 6 bases, V lost 3 bases, and 7 bases had no gene match. The CDR3 runs to 14 residues. CDR1 is MNHNS and CDR2 is SASEGT in the germline V gene. The CDR3 here is CASSEGQLTNGYTF. The CDR3 DNA is TGTGCCAGCAGTGAGGGACAGTTAACGAATGGCTACACCTTC.

V and J are TRBV2 and TRBJ1-3; no firm D call. V lost 6 bases and J 1 base, leaving 10 bases between the germline ends. From germline, CDR1 is SNHLY and CDR2 FYNNEI. CDR3 length: 14 residues. The CDR3 bases are TGTGCCAGCAGGGCAGGCAGGTCTGGAAACACCATATATTTT. Protein sequence: CASRAGRSGNTIYF.

The rearrangement joins TRBV5-1 to TRBJ2-7; possible D gene TRBD1, 6 bases. Germline V gene data show CDR1 as SGHRS and CDR2 as YFSETQ. This CDR3 has 15 residues. Deletions cut 0 bases from V and 3 bases from J, with 13 bases between. CDR3 protein: CASSLVVGRGYEQYF. The CDR3 region has the DNA TGCGCCAGCAGCTTGGTCGTGGGCAGGGGCTACGAGCAGTACTTC.

The J gene is TRBJ2-7, the V gene TRBV29-1; TRBD1 matches 10 bases. V shed 8 bases, J shed 1 base, and the junction held 8 bases outside the gene matches. From germline, CDR1 is SQVTM and CDR2 ANQGSEA. The CDR3 sequence is 14 residues long. The CDR3 coding sequence is TGCAGCATCGGACAGGGGGGCAGTTCCTACGAGCAGTACTTC. Protein product: CSIGQGGSSYEQYF.

This chain links TRBV23-1 with TRBJ2-3, with TRBD2 identical over 7 bases. TRBV23-1 carries the ORF label, with uncertain function. The CDR3 totals 19 residues. Unmatched junction bases numbered 16, after V lost 3 bases and J lost 1 base. CDR3 region: CASSQGLGRDGGGTDTQYF. The CDR3 DNA reads as TGCGCCAGCAGTCAGGGGTTGGGGAGGGATGGAGGCGGCACAGATACGCAGTATTTT.

The rearrangement uses TRBV28 and TRBJ1-1; D is possibly TRBD1 (6 bases). Trimming cost V 5 bases and J 6 bases, with 16 bases left between them. CDR1 MDHEN and CDR2 SYDVKM come from the germline V gene. This CDR3 spans 14 amino acids. The CDR3 DNA reads as TGTGCCAGCAGTACAGGGACTATAGGCTCTGAAGCTTTCTTT. Translating gives CASSTGTIGSEAFF. The full variable domain, its missing parts supplied by reference TRBV28 and TRBJ1-1, is DVKVTQSSRYLVKRTGEKVFLECVQDMDHENMFWYRQDPGLGLRLIYFSYDVKMKEKGDIPEGYSVSREKKERFSLILESASTNQTSMYLCASSTGTIGSEAFFGQGTRLTVV.

This chain links TRBV5-4 with TRBJ2-7, with TRBD1 as a possible D gene (7 bases). Germline CDR1 SGHNT, CDR2 YYREEE (reference sequence). CDR3 length: 15 amino acids. V lost 4 bases and J 6 bases, leaving 20 bases between the germline ends. The CDR3 sequence: CASSPRRGEIGEQYF. As DNA, the CDR3 is TGTGCCAGCAGCCCTCGCAGGGGGGAGATAGGCGAGCAGTACTTC.

In this sample, this clone turned up a few times. This chain joins TRBV7-2 and TRBJ2-3, with 12 bases matching TRBD2. CDR1 and CDR2 from the germline V gene are SGHTA and FQGNSA. CDR3 length: 19 amino acids. Unmatched junction bases numbered 11, after V lost 2 bases and J lost 2 bases. CDR3: CASSLKSLAGGMNTDTQYF. CDR3 bases: TGTGCCAGCAGCTTAAAGAGTCTAGCGGGGGGGATGAACACAGATACGCAGTATTTT.

This clone was seen only a few times. Other DNA sequences from this sample encode an identical CDR3 as well. The chain joins TRBV7-9 to TRBJ1-1, with D hard to call. The V end lost 1 base, the J end lost 0 bases, and 3 bases lay between the germline ends. The CDR3 contains 13 residues. Germline V lookup: CDR1 SEHNR, CDR2 FQNEAQ (reference sequence). The CDR3 protein is CASSLDMNTEAFF. The CDR3 nucleotides read TGTGCCAGCAGCTTAGACATGAACACTGAAGCTTTCTTT.

The CDR3 DNA follows: TGTGCCAGCTCTCACACACTCCAAAAGGGGAGACTCCAAGAGACCCAGTACTTC. It is translated as CASSHTLQKGRLQETQYF. This chain uses TRBV18 with TRBJ2-5; D may be TRBD1 or TRBD2 (5 bases each). V was cut by 6 bases and J by 1 base, with 24 bases left in between. CDR3 length: 18 amino acids. Germline loops: CDR1 KGHSH, CDR2 LQKENI.

In its sample, this clone was seen a few times. The genes are TRBV5-1 and TRBJ2-3; the match to TRBD2 covers 7 bases. This CDR3 contains 14 residues. V lost 4 bases to trimming and J lost 5 bases; unmatched junction nucleotides: 7. Germline CDR1 reads SGHRS; CDR2 reads YFSETQ. CDR3 sequence: CASSLADWGDTQYF. In DNA, the CDR3 is TGCGCCAGCAGCCTAGCGGATTGGGGAGATACGCAGTATTTT.

This clone has a handful of counts. Other nucleotide sequences from this sample produce the same CDR3. The V call is TRBV5-1, the J call TRBJ1-2; D not resolved. Germline CDR1 SGHRS, CDR2 YFSETQ. The CDR3 extends over 15 amino acids. V shed 0 bases and J shed 0 bases, with 9 bases lying between them. CDR3 DNA: TGCGCCAGCAGCTTGGCCGGAAGAACTAACTATGGCTACACCTTC. It is translated as CASSLAGRTNYGYTF.

This chain uses TRBV7-2 with TRBJ2-1; D may match TRBD1 or TRBD2 (6 bases each). The length of the CDR3 is 13 residues. CDR1 is SGHTA and CDR2 is FQGNSA in the germline V gene. V gave up 4 bases and J gave up 8 bases, with 12 bases separating them. The CDR3 sequence is CASSSYREDEQFF. The DNA for the CDR3 is TGTGCCAGCAGCTCATACAGGGAGGATGAGCAGTTCTTC.

Only one count was recorded for this clone. This chain uses TRBV10-3 with TRBJ1-1; tentative D call: TRBD1 (6 bases). The V gene's germline CDR1 is ENHRY and CDR2 SYGVKD. This CDR3 has 14 amino acids. The germline V and J ends were trimmed by 4 bases and 7 bases, with 16 bases remaining between them. This chain's CDR3 is CAISVSGDIGEAFF. CDR3 nucleotides: TGTGCCATCAGTGTTTCAGGGGATATAGGTGAAGCTTTCTTT.

This clone appeared a few times. V gene TRBV4-1 combines with J gene TRBJ2-2; 8 bases are a match to TRBD2. J gave up 2 bases and V 4 bases, and 9 bases lay outside the gene matches. CDR3 size: 17 residues. Germline CDR1 reads MGHRA; CDR2 reads YSYEKL. CDR3 sequence (DNA): TGCGCCAGCAGCCGAGGCCAGCGGGGGTTCAACACCGGGGAGCTGTTTTTT. It is translated as CASSRGQRGFNTGELFF.

This clone has only a few counts. The rearrangement uses TRBV7-2 and TRBJ2-4; 7 bases map to TRBD2. The length of the CDR3 is 15 residues. Trimming at V came to 4 bases and at J to 6 bases, leaving 9 bases not matched to a gene. The germline V gene has CDR1 SGHTA and CDR2 FQGNSA. CDR3 DNA: TGTGCCAGCAGCTCCCCCCCGGGGGGTGGAAACATTCAGTACTTC. Its translation: CASSSPPGGGNIQYF.

The V call is TRBV27, the J call TRBJ2-1; maybe TRBD2 (7 bases). Trimming removed 0 bases at V and 5 bases at J, with 11 bases between. The CDR3 length is 15 residues. The germline gives CDR1 MNHEY, CDR2 SMNVEV (reference sequence). CDR3 DNA: TGTGCCAGCAGTTTATCGTGGGGGGGGCACAATGAGCAGTTCTTC. It specifies CASSLSWGGHNEQFF.

The rearrangement uses TRBV5-1 and TRBJ1-1, with 9 bases fitting TRBD1. Trimming at V came to 2 bases and at J to 5 bases, leaving 13 bases not matched to a gene. There are 17 residues in the CDR3. The germline V gene has CDR1 SGHRS and CDR2 YFSETQ. The CDR3 sequence is CASSLFGGQGMGTEAFF. The CDR3 coding sequence is TGCGCCAGCAGCTTATTTGGAGGACAGGGGATGGGAACTGAAGCTTTCTTT.

The chain links TRBV4-1 to TRBJ2-7, with D possibly matching TRBD1 (6 bases). CDR3 length: 16 residues. With 0 bases removed from V and 7 bases from J, the gap between germline ends came to 19 bases. Looked up from germline, CDR1 is MGHRA and CDR2 is YSYEKL. DNA for the CDR3: TGCGCCAGCAGCCAAGATCTATCTAACAGGGTAGGTGAGCAGTACTTC. It yields the protein CASSQDLSNRVGEQYF.

This rearrangement joins TRBV7-2 to TRBJ2-5, with a tentative D call TRBD1 (6 bases). There are 12 residues in the CDR3. Germline CDR1 SGHTA, CDR2 FQGNSA. V was clipped by 1 base and J by 11 bases, with 11 bases between them. The CDR3 here is CASSLGQATQYF. CDR3 bases: TGTGCCAGCAGCTTAGGACAGGCCACTCAGTACTTC.